The 10 T cell receptor beta chains reported below all come from one sample, sequenced in a study of T cells in localized non-small cell lung cancer. Using immunoSEQ multiplex PCR, the repertoire was profiled, and TCRdb retains in-frame clones only, with some absent. This table holds around 25,000 clones, around 86% found once. Sequencing used peripheral blood, obtained before any cancer treatment. The receptors were sampled from a woman aged 40 to 75 with stage I lung adenocarcinoma.

The rearrangement uses TRBV30 and TRBJ2-3; D is perhaps TRBD2 (5 bases). Germline CDR1 and CDR2: GTSNPN and SVGIG (reference sequence). The CDR3 is 13 amino acids. The V gene lost 0 bases and the J gene lost 5 bases, with 9 bases spanning the gap. DNA for the CDR3: TGTGCCTGGAGTGTTCCCGGGGTAGATACGCAGTATTTT. Translation: CAWSVPGVDTQYF.

The rearrangement links TRBV6-1 to TRBJ1-1; D unresolved. The germline V gene has CDR1 MNHNS and CDR2 SASEGT. Trimming took 4 bases from V and 1 from J, leaving 7 bases between them. The CDR3 has 13 amino acids. The CDR3 DNA follows: TGTGCCAGCAGTGCCAGAGGGAACACTGAAGCTTTCTTT. Translated: CASSARGNTEAFF.

The chain employs TRBV11-2 and TRBJ1-5, with 8 bases lining up with TRBD1. Germline assignment: CDR1 SGHAT and CDR2 FQNNGV. The CDR3 length is 14 residues. The V gene end was trimmed by 1 base and the J gene end by 6 bases; junction bases not matched to a gene: 2. The CDR3 loop is CASSLGTGGQPQHF. CDR3 sequence (DNA): TGTGCCAGCAGCTTAGGTACAGGGGGTCAGCCCCAGCATTTT.

The chain combines TRBV4-3 with TRBJ1-2, with D unresolved. Germline-derived CDR1 and CDR2 are LGHNA and YSLEER. The CDR3 contains 13 residues. Trimming shortened V by 2 bases and J by 6 bases, and 10 bases separated the two germline ends. The CDR3 region has the DNA TGCGCCAGCAGCCAAACCAGGAGCGATGGCTACACCTTC. Translation gives CASSQTRSDGYTF.

This sequence joins TRBV6-1 and TRBJ2-3, with a tentative D call TRBD2 (5 bases). The CDR3 is made up of 15 amino acids. Germline V gene sequence: CDR1 MNHNS, CDR2 SASEGT. Trimming took off 4 bases at V and 0 bases at J, with 11 bases between the two ends. The chain's CDR3 is CASSGVGVSTDTQYF. The CDR3 nucleotides are TGTGCCAGCAGTGGGGTCGGGGTTAGCACAGATACGCAGTATTTT.

The chain recombines TRBV4-3 with TRBJ2-3; the D is unclear. The CDR3 loop spans 14 amino acids. Trimming left V 0 bases short and J 3 bases short, with 7 bases between. Germline V gene lookup returns CDR1 LGHNA and CDR2 YSLEER. The CDR3 region has the DNA TGCGCCAGCAGCCAAGATAAGGGAACAGATACGCAGTATTTT. Its protein is CASSQDKGTDTQYF.

J is TRBJ2-1 and V is TRBV9; weak D call: TRBD2 (6 bases). Germline CDR1 and CDR2: SGDLS and YYNGEE. The CDR3 contains 16 residues. V was pared by 3 bases and J by 8 bases, with 21 bases between. CDR3: CASSDLLRGREDEQFF. CDR3 nucleotide sequence: TGTGCCAGCAGCGACCTTCTGCGGGGTCGAGAGGATGAGCAGTTCTTC.

This clone occurred a few times. The CDR3 nucleotides read TGTGCCAGCAGGGTCACAGGGGGGTTTAATGAAAAACTGTTTTTT. This sequence encodes CASRVTGGFNEKLFF. The gene calls are TRBV2 and TRBJ1-4; TRBD1 matches at 8 bases. Germline values: CDR1 SNHLY, CDR2 FYNNEI. J lost 4 bases, V lost 6 bases, and 7 bases had no gene match. The CDR3 length is 15 residues.

The V and J genes are TRBV11-2 and TRBJ2-1; 7 nucleotides line up with TRBD1. Germline V gene sequence: CDR1 SGHAT, CDR2 FQNNGV. The length of the CDR3 is 15 residues. The ends lost 5 bases at V and 1 base at J; junction bases unmatched: 5. This CDR3 is CASSNRQGSYNEQFF. The CDR3 DNA sequence: TGTGCCAGCAGCAACCGACAGGGTTCCTACAATGAGCAGTTCTTC.

The chain employs TRBV12-5 and TRBJ2-5; possibly TRBD1 for D (6 bases). V lost 7 bases and J 5 bases, leaving 14 bases between the germline ends. The CDR3 consists of 13 residues. Germline assignment: CDR1 LGHNT and CDR2 FRNRAP. CDR3 amino acids: CASVLQGWETQYF. In DNA, the CDR3 is TGTGCTAGTGTCTTACAGGGTTGGGAGACCCAGTACTTC. The full variable domain, with the rest looked up from reference TRBV12-5 and TRBJ2-5, is DARVTQTPRHKVTEMGQEVTMRCQPILGHNTVFWYRQTMMQGLELLAYFRNRAPLDDSGMPKDRFSAEMPDATLATLKIQPSEPRDSAVYFCASVLQGWETQYFGPGTRLLVL.